This TCR beta chain was obtained from a study of T-cell reconstitution after alpha-beta-depleted transplantation in children. This clonotype was counted a few times. Preparation of the TCRbeta library involved a method that used unique molecular identifiers. Each CDR3 protein gets one entry after TCRdb re-called the PCR reads with MiXCR. Of some 300,000 distinct CDR3 sequences listed, about a tenth were seen once; the top ten hold 2% to 2.5%. The germline gives CDR1 SGHVS, CDR2 FQNEAQ. The CDR3 loop spans 16 amino acids. V gave up 5 bases and J gave up 5 bases; unmatched junction bases: 14. The sequence derives from a human donor who donated a stem cell graft to a child with acute lymphoblastic leukemia. The sample in question was PBMCs from the stem cell graft donor, obtained from the stem cell graft. The chain employs TRBV7-8 and TRBJ2-7, with 8 bases fitting TRBD1. In nucleotides, the CDR3 is TGTGCCAGCAGCCCCCCCGGACAGGGATCAATCGACGAGCAGTACTTC. As protein: CASSPPGQGSIDEQYF.